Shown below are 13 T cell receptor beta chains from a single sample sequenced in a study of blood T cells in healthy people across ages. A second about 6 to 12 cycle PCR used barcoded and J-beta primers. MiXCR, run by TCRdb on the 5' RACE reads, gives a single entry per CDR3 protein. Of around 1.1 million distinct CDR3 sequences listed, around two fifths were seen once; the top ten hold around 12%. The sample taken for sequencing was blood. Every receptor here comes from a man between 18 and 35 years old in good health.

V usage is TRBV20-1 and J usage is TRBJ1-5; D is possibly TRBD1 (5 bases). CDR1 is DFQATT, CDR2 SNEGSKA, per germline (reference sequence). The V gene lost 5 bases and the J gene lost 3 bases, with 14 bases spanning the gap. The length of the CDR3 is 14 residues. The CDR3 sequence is CSAHSGQSNQPQHF. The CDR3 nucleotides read TGCAGTGCTCACTCGGGGCAGTCCAATCAGCCCCAGCATTTT.

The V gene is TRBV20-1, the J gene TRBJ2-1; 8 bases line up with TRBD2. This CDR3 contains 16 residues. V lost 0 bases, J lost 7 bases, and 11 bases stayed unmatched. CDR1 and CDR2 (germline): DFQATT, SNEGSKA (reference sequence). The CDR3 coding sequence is TGCAGTGCTAGAGATGAAGGAGCGGGGGTAGGGAATGAGCAGTTCTTC. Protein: CSARDEGAGVGNEQFF.

This CDR3 reads CASSLDNPSVELFF. For the CDR3, the DNA is TGCGCCAGCAGCTTGGACAATCCGAGTGTGGAGCTGTTTTTT. This chain uses TRBV5-1 with TRBJ2-2; D uncertain. In germline, CDR1 is SGHRS, CDR2 YFSETQ. V was shortened by 0 bases and J by 10 bases, with 13 bases between the two germline ends. CDR3 length: 14 residues.

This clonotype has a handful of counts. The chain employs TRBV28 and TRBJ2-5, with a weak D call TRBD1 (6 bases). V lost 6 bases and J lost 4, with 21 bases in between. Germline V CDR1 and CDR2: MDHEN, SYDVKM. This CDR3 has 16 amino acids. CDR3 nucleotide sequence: TGTGCCAGCAGACCCGGCACAGGGAGTGCCTTAGAGACCCAGTACTTC. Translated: CASRPGTGSALETQYF.

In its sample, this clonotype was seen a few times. CDR3 in amino acids: CASSQGHQRGADTQYF. CDR3 nucleotides: TGCGCCAGCAGCCAAGGTCACCAGCGGGGGGCAGATACGCAGTATTTT. The gene calls are TRBV4-3 and TRBJ2-3; 9 nucleotides align to TRBD2. The germline CDR1 and CDR2 sequences are LGHNA and YSLEER. V lost 1 base to trimming and J lost 4 bases; unmatched junction nucleotides: 6. This CDR3 region has 16 residues.

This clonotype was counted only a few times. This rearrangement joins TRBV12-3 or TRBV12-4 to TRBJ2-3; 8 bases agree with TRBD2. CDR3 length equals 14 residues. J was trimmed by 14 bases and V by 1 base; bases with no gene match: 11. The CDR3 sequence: CASSLGPQAGDLYF. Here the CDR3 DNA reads TGTGCCAGCAGTTTAGGGCCCCAAGCGGGGGATCTGTATTTT.

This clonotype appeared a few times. CDR3 amino acids: CSVAINKGGNQPQHF. The DNA for the CDR3 is TGCAGCGTGGCAATCAACAAGGGTGGCAATCAGCCCCAGCATTTT. This chain connects TRBV29-1 to TRBJ1-5; D uncertain. Germline-derived CDR1 and CDR2 are SQVTM and ANQGSEA. Trimming removed 6 bases from V and 2 bases from J, with 17 bases in between. This CDR3 is built from 15 residues.

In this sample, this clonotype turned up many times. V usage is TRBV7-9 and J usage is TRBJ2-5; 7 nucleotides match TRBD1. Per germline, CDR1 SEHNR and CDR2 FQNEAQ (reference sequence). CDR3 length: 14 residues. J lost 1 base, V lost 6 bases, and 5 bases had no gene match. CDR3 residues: CASSLRTGQETQYF. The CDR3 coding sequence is TGTGCCAGCAGTTTAAGGACAGGCCAAGAGACCCAGTACTTC.

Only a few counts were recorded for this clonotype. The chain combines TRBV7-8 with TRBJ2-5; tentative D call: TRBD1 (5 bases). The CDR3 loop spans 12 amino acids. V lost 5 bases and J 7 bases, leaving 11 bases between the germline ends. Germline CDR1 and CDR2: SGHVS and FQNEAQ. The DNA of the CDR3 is TGTGCCAGCAGCGGAACAGGACCGACCCAGTACTTC. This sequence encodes CASSGTGPTQYF.

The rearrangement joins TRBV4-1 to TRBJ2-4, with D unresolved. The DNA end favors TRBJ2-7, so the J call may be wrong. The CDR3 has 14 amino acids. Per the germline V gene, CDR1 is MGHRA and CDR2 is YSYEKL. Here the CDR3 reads CASSQDGNVPEQYF. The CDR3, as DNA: TGCGCCAGCAGCCAAGATGGGAACGTTCCCGAGCAGTACTTC.

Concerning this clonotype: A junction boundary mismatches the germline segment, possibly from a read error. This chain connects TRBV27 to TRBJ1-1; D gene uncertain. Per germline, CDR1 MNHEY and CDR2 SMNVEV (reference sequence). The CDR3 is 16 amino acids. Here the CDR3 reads CASSPTGRPMNTEVFF. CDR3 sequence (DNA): TGTGCCAGCAGCCCTACGGGGAGGCCCATGAACACTGAAGTTTTCTTT.

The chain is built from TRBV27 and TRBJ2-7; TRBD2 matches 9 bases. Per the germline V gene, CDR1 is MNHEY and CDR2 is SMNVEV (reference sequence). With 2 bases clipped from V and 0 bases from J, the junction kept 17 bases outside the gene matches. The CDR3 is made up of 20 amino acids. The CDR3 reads CASSLVRGSLLAGSSYEQYF. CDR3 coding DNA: TGTGCCAGCAGTTTAGTCCGGGGTAGTCTGCTAGCGGGGAGCTCCTACGAGCAGTACTTC.

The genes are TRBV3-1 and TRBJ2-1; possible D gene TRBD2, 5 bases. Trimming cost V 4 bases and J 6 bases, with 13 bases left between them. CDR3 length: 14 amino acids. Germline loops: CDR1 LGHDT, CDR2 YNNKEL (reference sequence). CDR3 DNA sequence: TGTGCCAGCAGCCCTCACGGACTTGGCAATGAGCAGTTCTTC. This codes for CASSPHGLGNEQFF.